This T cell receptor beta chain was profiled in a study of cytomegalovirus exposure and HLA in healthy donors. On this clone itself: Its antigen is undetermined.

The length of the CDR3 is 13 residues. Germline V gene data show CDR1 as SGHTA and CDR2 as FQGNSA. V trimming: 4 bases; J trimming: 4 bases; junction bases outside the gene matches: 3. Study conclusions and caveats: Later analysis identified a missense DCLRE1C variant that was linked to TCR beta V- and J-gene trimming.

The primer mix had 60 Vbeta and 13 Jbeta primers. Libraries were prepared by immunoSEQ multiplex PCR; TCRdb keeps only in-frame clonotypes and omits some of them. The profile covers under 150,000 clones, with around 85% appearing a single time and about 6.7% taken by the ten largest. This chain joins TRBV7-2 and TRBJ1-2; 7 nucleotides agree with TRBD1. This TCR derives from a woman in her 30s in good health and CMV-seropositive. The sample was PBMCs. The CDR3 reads CASSSQGTYGYTF. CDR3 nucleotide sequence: TGTGCCAGCAGCTCACAGGGGACCTATGGCTACACCTTC. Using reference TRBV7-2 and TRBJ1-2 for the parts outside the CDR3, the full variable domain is GAGVSQSPSNKVTEKGKDVELRCDPISGHTALYWYRQSLGQGLEFLIYFQGNSAPDKSGLPSDRFSAERTGGSVSTLTIQRTQQEDSAVYLCASSSQGTYGYTFGSGTRLTVV.